Following are 10 T cell receptor beta chains from one sample sequenced in a study of blood T cell repertoires in COVID-19. Using immunoSEQ multiplex PCR, the repertoire was profiled, and TCRdb retains in-frame clones only, with some absent. The sample shows about 58,000 clones, about nine tenths of them seen only once. Sequencing was done on a sample of peripheral blood. The receptors were gathered from a woman in her 70s with active COVID-19.

CDR3: CASSDTTYGYTF. CDR3 nucleotide sequence: TGTGCCAGCAGCGACACGACCTATGGCTACACCTTC. This sequence joins TRBV11-2 and TRBJ1-2; D not certain. Trimming removed 5 bases from V and 4 bases from J, with 8 bases in between. The CDR3 loop spans 12 amino acids. The germline V gene has CDR1 SGHAT and CDR2 FQNNGV.

The rearrangement joins TRBV7-2 to TRBJ1-1; 8 bases align to TRBD1. Germline CDR1 and CDR2: SGHTA and FQGNSA. V shed 3 bases and J 4 bases; nucleotides not matched to a gene: 1. The CDR3 consists of 13 residues. The CDR3 loop reads CASSFGQGTEAFF. CDR3 DNA sequence: TGTGCCAGCAGCTTTGGACAGGGCACTGAAGCTTTCTTT. Full variable domain (rest looked up from reference TRBV7-2 and TRBJ1-1): GAGVSQSPSNKVTEKGKDVELRCDPISGHTALYWYRQSLGQGLEFLIYFQGNSAPDKSGLPSDRFSAERTGGSVSTLTIQRTQQEDSAVYLCASSFGQGTEAFFGQGTRLTVV.

The chain uses TRBV2 and TRBJ1-3; 10 bases are shared with TRBD1. Germline V gene lookup returns CDR1 SNHLY and CDR2 FYNNEI. Losses at the gene ends were 6 bases for V and 6 bases for J; bases not matched to a gene: 8. This CDR3 contains 15 residues. The CDR3 coding sequence is TGTGCCAGCAGAACTCGGGGGACAGGGGCAAACACCATATATTTT. Amino acids: CASRTRGTGANTIYF.

This clone was counted between two and nine times. This sequence joins TRBV28 and TRBJ1-5; D is unresolved. Trimming shortened V by 6 bases and J by 2 bases, and 14 bases separated the two germline ends. The CDR3 covers 15 residues. In germline, CDR1 is MDHEN, CDR2 SYDVKM. The CDR3 spells CASSPIRLGNQPQHF. In nucleotides, the CDR3 is TGTGCCAGCAGCCCCATTAGATTGGGCAATCAGCCCCAGCATTTT.

The chain joins TRBV4-2 to TRBJ2-7, with a weak D call TRBD1 (6 bases). From germline, CDR1 is LGHNA and CDR2 YNFKEQ. The CDR3 totals 12 residues. The V gene lost 1 base and the J gene lost 6 bases, with 7 bases spanning the gap. The CDR3 here is CASSQVGAEQYF. The CDR3 nucleotides read TGTGCCAGCAGCCAAGTGGGGGCCGAGCAGTACTTC.

This chain links TRBV5-1 with TRBJ2-7; TRBD2 matches at 9 bases. The CDR3 spans 14 residues. Looked up from germline, CDR1 is SGHRS and CDR2 is YFSETQ. V lost 4 bases to trimming and J lost 2 bases; unmatched junction nucleotides: 4. Here the CDR3 DNA reads TGCGCCAGCAGCCACCAGCGGGGGGCCTACGAGCAGTACTTC. This sequence encodes CASSHQRGAYEQYF.

This rearrangement joins TRBV4-2 to TRBJ2-4; TRBD2 might be the D (6 bases). CDR1 and CDR2 (germline): LGHNA, YNFKEQ. With 6 bases removed from V and 1 base from J, the gap between germline ends came to 13 bases. There are 15 residues in the CDR3. In nucleotides, the CDR3 is TGTGCCAGCAGTCCCAGCGGAGGGGCCAAAAACATTCAGTACTTC. As protein: CASSPSGGAKNIQYF.

This clone came up once. The chain joins TRBV6-5 to TRBJ1-1; D perhaps matches TRBD1 (6 bases). The CDR3 has 14 amino acids. The V end lost 8 bases, the J end lost 4 bases, and 17 bases lay between the germline ends. CDR1 MNHEY and CDR2 SVGAGI come from the germline V gene. CDR3 loop: CASGRGGSLTEAFF. The CDR3, as DNA: TGTGCCAGCGGGAGGGGGGGCAGCCTCACTGAAGCTTTCTTT.

The J gene is TRBJ2-2, the V gene TRBV5-8, with 9 bases lining up with TRBD2. Germline CDR1 and CDR2: SGHTS and YDEGEE. V shed 3 bases and J 5 bases; nucleotides not matched to a gene: 11. The CDR3 runs to 17 residues. The CDR3 sequence is CASSWRGAAGGTGELFF. As DNA, the CDR3 is TGTGCCAGCAGCTGGAGGGGTGCAGCGGGAGGAACCGGGGAGCTGTTTTTT.

The genes are TRBV9 and TRBJ2-2, with 7 nucleotides matching TRBD2. This CDR3 spans 16 amino acids. V trimming: 4 bases; J trimming: 0 bases; junction bases outside the gene matches: 6. Germline V gene sequence: CDR1 SGDLS, CDR2 YYNGEE. DNA for the CDR3: TGTGCCAGCAGCCTTGAAGGACTAGCGAACACCGGGGAGCTGTTTTTT. As protein: CASSLEGLANTGELFF.